One TCR beta chain is described in this entry. This CDR3 is built from 12 residues. V was pared by 4 bases and J by 7 bases, with 10 bases between. The data were taken from a study of regulatory T cells in long-lasting Graves disease. Overall study: Graves' patients (newly diagnosed) had been on antithyroid drugs under 3 months.

The sample's time point: newly diagnosed GD, antithyroid drugs for less than 3 months. Construction of the TCR library relied on RNA isolated from PBMCs. Library construction for TCR beta used iRepertoire HTBI primers and Arm-PCR of CDR3 regions. Authors' data handling: Taken together, the samples had around 60 TRBV and roughly 15 TRBJ segments identified. From the multiplex PCR reads, TCRdb called clonotypes with MiXCR, one entry per CDR3 protein. For this entry, the V and J calls and clone size follow TCRdb and not the study's own pipeline. The data show some 350,000 distinct CDR3 sequences, 15% to 20% seen once. These records were also assigned to another study, of T cells in Graves' hyperthyroidism and ophthalmopathy. Per that study: Clinical symptoms, serum thyroxine, TRAb, thyroid ultrasound and orbital computed tomography established diagnosis. HTBI primers were the set used in a first-round RT-PCR of the TCR CDR3.

The source is a woman younger than 30 with Graves disease. The starting material was peripheral blood mononuclear cells (PBMCs), obtained at new diagnosis, from a patient treated with antithyroid drugs. This chain links TRBV12-3 or TRBV12-4 with TRBJ1-2, with D possibly TRBD1 on 5 matching bases. In DNA form, the CDR3 reads TGTGCCAGCAGTTCCCCAGGGTCTGGCTACACCTTC. The encoded protein is CASSSPGSGYTF.